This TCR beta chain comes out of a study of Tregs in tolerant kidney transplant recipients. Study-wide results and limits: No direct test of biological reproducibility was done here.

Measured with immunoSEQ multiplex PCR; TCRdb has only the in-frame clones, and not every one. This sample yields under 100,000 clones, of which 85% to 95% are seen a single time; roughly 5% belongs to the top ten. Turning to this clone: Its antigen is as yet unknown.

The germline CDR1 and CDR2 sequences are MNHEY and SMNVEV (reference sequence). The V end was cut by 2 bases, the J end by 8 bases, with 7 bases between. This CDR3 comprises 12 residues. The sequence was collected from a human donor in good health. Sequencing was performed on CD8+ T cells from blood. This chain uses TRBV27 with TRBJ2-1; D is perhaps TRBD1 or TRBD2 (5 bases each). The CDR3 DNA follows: TGTGCCAGCAGTTTACGGGGCTATGAGCAGTTCTTC. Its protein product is CASSLRGYEQFF.